This TCR beta chain came from a study of T cell clonality in common variable immunodeficiency. Germline V gene data show CDR1 as DFQATT and CDR2 as SNEGSKA (reference sequence). CDR3 size: 12 residues. J was trimmed by 4 bases and V by 2 bases; bases with no gene match: 2. Data came from immunoSEQ multiplex PCR; TCRdb stores just in-frame clones and leaves some out. Listed for the sample are 40,000 to 45,000 clones, none seen a single time. This clone appeared many times. The read ends 3 residues early relative to the CDR3; the germline J gene fills the gap. The chain joins TRBV20-1 to TRBJ2-7, with 7 bases identical to TRBD1. The sequenced sample consisted of peripheral blood mononuclear cells. The sequence was collected from a person aged 18 to 75 in good health. Incomplete CDR3 DNA: TGCAGTGCTAGACAGGGGGAATACGAG. Translation: CSARQGEYE. The entire CDR3 is CSARQGEYEQYF.